This TCR beta chain was identified in a study of cytomegalovirus exposure and HLA in healthy donors. Primers for the PCR totalled 60 Vbeta and 13 Jbeta. Repertoires were generated with immunoSEQ multiplex PCR, while TCRdb's copy carries only in-frame clones and drops some. The data show about 160,000 clones, 70% to 80% seen once. Germline V gene data show CDR1 as SGHAT and CDR2 as FQNNGV. The CDR3 is 15 residues long. The V and J ends lost 3 bases and 3 bases respectively, with 12 bases between them. These donors, healthy bone marrow donors, were studied. The clonotype originates from a man aged 25 to 40 in good health and CMV-seropositive. Sequenced sample: PBMCs. The chain couples TRBV11-2 to TRBJ2-1; tentatively, D is TRBD2 (6 bases). CDR3 in amino acids: CASSFRDSLYNEQFF. The CDR3 DNA reads as TGTGCCAGCAGCTTCCGGGACTCTCTCTACAATGAGCAGTTCTTC.